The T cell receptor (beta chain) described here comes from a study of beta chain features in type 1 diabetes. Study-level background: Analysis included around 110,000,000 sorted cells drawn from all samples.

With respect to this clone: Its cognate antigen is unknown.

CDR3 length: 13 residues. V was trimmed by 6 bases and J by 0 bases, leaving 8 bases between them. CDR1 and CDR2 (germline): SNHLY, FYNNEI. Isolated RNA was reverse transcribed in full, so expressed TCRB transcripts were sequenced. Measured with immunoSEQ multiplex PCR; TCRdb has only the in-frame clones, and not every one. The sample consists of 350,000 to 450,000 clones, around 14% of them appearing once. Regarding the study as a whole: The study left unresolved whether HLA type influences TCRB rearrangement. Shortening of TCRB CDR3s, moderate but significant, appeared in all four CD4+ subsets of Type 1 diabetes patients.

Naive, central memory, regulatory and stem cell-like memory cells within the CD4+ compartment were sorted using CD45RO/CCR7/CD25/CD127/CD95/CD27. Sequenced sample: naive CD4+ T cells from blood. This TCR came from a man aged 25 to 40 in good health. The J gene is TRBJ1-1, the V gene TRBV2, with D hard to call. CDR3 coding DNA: TGTGCCAGCAGGGCAGAAATGAACACTGAAGCTTTCTTT. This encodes CASRAEMNTEAFF.